One T cell receptor beta chain is described in this entry. Its antigen remains unknown. This CDR3 comprises 13 residues. The V gene's germline CDR1 is SGHDT and CDR2 YYEEEE. Trimming stripped 0 bases from V and 8 bases from J, with 9 bases between. This record comes from a study of T cell responses to AZD1222 COVID-19 vaccine. The study's findings and limits: White British donors predominated, females outnumbered males, and clonal diversity was possibly underestimated.

The repertoire was sequenced with immunoSEQ multiplex PCR; TCRdb's copy has only in-frame clones and lacks some. The sample consists of 150,000 to 200,000 clones, around 94% of them appearing once. The chain has TRBV5-6 and TRBJ2-1; the D gene is possibly TRBD2 (6 bases). The sequence derives from an adult in good health. Sequences were derived from peripheral blood, sampled on day 0 of AZD1222 vaccination. The CDR3 reads CASSLGRGDEQFF. DNA for the CDR3: TGTGCCAGCAGCTTGGGGCGGGGCGATGAGCAGTTCTTC.